These 21 T cell receptor beta chains share one sample of origin, sequenced in a study of T-cell memory formation after mild COVID-19. TCRdb reanalysed the 5' RACE reads using MiXCR and keeps one entry per CDR3 protein. The table shows more than 400,000 distinct CDR3 sequences, with about 20% occurring only once. Input material: PBMCs or a T cell subset sorted from them (not recorded which). The receptors shown here come from an adult woman who had mild COVID-19 (a few samples of this study predate the infection). Cell type and time point are not known.

This chain uses TRBV10-3 with TRBJ2-7, with 7 bases matching TRBD1. The CDR3 is 14 amino acids. Germline-derived CDR1 and CDR2 are ENHRY and SYGVKD. V was pared by 7 bases and J by 0 bases, with 6 bases of the junction left unmatched. CDR3 region: CAITDGTVSYEQYF. DNA for the CDR3: TGTGCCATCACTGACGGGACAGTCTCCTACGAGCAGTACTTC.

The chain employs TRBV6-1 and TRBJ2-1, with 7 positions matching TRBD1. The CDR3 has 16 residues. J was trimmed by 5 bases and V by 6 bases; bases with no gene match: 13. Germline CDR1 MNHNS, CDR2 SASEGT. CDR3 in amino acids: CASRAFTGAQDNEQFF. For the CDR3, the DNA is TGTGCCAGCAGAGCGTTTACAGGGGCTCAGGACAATGAGCAGTTCTTC.

The chain combines TRBV9 with TRBJ2-1, with D perhaps TRBD1 (5 bases). CDR1 and CDR2 (germline): SGDLS, YYNGEE. V was cut by 0 bases and J by 8 bases, with 18 bases left in between. The CDR3 loop spans 16 amino acids. The CDR3 sequence: CASSVVARVLVDEQFF. The CDR3, as DNA: TGTGCCAGCAGCGTAGTAGCCAGGGTATTGGTGGATGAGCAGTTCTTC.

This clonotype was picked up a small number of times. This chain connects TRBV7-9 to TRBJ1-2; 11 bases agree with TRBD1. CDR1 is SEHNR, CDR2 FQNEAQ, per germline (reference sequence). This CDR3 has 15 residues. The V gene end was trimmed by 4 bases and the J gene end by 8 bases; junction bases not matched to a gene: 9. This chain's CDR3 is CASSSSGTGGIGYTF. The CDR3, as DNA: TGTGCCAGCAGCTCCTCGGGGACAGGGGGGATAGGCTACACCTTC.

This clonotype was observed at least ten times. The chain combines TRBV12-3 or TRBV12-4 with TRBJ1-3; possible D gene TRBD1, 5 bases. The CDR3 has 16 residues. V lost 7 bases to trimming and J lost 0 bases, with 16 bases between them. The CDR3 bases are TGTGCCAGCACTCGGGACGTCCAATACTCTGGAAACACCATATATTTT. Residues: CASTRDVQYSGNTIYF.

This clonotype was detected only a few times. V usage is TRBV6-2 or TRBV6-3 and J usage is TRBJ2-1; 12 positions agree with TRBD1. CDR1 and CDR2 from the germline V gene are MNHEY and SVGEGT. With 4 bases clipped from V and 7 bases from J, the junction kept 2 bases outside the gene matches. The CDR3 is 14 amino acids. DNA of the CDR3: TGTGCCAGCAGTTGGGGACAGGGGGCTAATGAGCAGTTCTTC. Protein product: CASSWGQGANEQFF.

The gene calls are TRBV4-2 and TRBJ2-5, with D possibly TRBD1 on 5 matching bases. CDR1 is LGHNA, CDR2 YNFKEQ, per germline. Trimming cost V 0 bases and J 1 base, with 18 bases left between them. The CDR3 is 18 amino acids. The CDR3 coding sequence is TGTGCCAGCAGCCAAGAGTCAGTTCAGGGAAACCCCCAAGAGACCCAGTACTTC. The encoded protein is CASSQESVQGNPQETQYF.

This chain joins TRBV27 and TRBJ2-7; TRBD2 might be the D (6 bases). Germline loops: CDR1 MNHEY, CDR2 SMNVEV (reference sequence). V lost 6 bases and J lost 2, with 17 bases in between. This CDR3 has 15 residues. As DNA, the CDR3 is TGTGCCAGCAGCCTAGGCTCCCGGGGGACCTACGAGCAGTACTTC. Residues: CASSLGSRGTYEQYF.

This clonotype has a handful of counts. The chain recombines TRBV10-3 with TRBJ2-1; 8 bases agree with TRBD2. Trimming took 4 bases from V and 0 from J; bases not matched to a gene: 11. This CDR3 spans 18 amino acids. CDR1 is ENHRY and CDR2 is SYGVKD in the germline V gene. The CDR3 sequence: CAISGVASSGSSYNEQFF. DNA of the CDR3: TGTGCCATCAGTGGGGTGGCATCAAGCGGGAGCTCCTACAATGAGCAGTTCTTC.

This clonotype was found a few times. The rearrangement uses TRBV7-2 and TRBJ2-3; 12 bases match TRBD1. This CDR3 spans 20 amino acids. Germline trimming cut 2 bases from V and 4 bases from J; bases unmatched to any gene: 16. Germline CDR1 reads SGHTA; CDR2 reads FQGNSA. CDR3 sequence: CASSLPGQGAPPGVADTQYF. The CDR3 nucleotides read TGTGCCAGCAGCTTACCGGGACAGGGGGCGCCTCCGGGGGTTGCAGATACGCAGTATTTT.

The chain recombines TRBV5-1 with TRBJ2-1; possible D gene TRBD2, 5 bases. The germline V gene has CDR1 SGHRS and CDR2 YFSETQ. CDR3 size: 21 residues. Trimming took 2 bases from V and 0 from J, leaving 27 bases between them. The CDR3 DNA reads TGCGCCAGCAGCTTCAGAGCGGCCGTTCCCTCCCACCAGAGCTCCTACAATGAGCAGTTCTTC. Its translation is CASSFRAAVPSHQSSYNEQFF.

The chain links TRBV19 to TRBJ1-1; 10 positions agree with TRBD1. There are 13 residues in the CDR3. CDR1 is LNHDA and CDR2 is SQIVND in the germline V gene (reference sequence). J was trimmed by 4 bases and V by 9 bases; bases with no gene match: 5. CDR3 amino acids: CASGQGVVTEAFF. CDR3 sequence (DNA): TGTGCCAGCGGACAGGGGGTAGTCACTGAAGCTTTCTTT.

This clonotype has a handful of counts. CDR3 sequence: CASSDGTSGSYEQYF. The CDR3 DNA reads TGTGCCAGCTCTGACGGGACTAGCGGGAGTTACGAGCAGTACTTC. J is TRBJ2-7 and V is TRBV18, with 14 positions matching TRBD2. The CDR3 consists of 15 residues. Germline loops: CDR1 KGHSH, CDR2 LQKENI. Trimming took 6 bases from V and 4 from J; bases not matched to a gene: 5.

This clonotype turned up a few times. The chain combines TRBV24-1 with TRBJ2-1, with D tentatively TRBD1 or TRBD2 (5 bases each). The CDR3 loop spans 16 amino acids. Trimming took off 4 bases at V and 4 bases at J, with 16 bases between the two ends. Germline V gene data show CDR1 as KGHDR and CDR2 as SFDVKD. CDR3 DNA sequence: TGTGCCACCAGTGAAGGGGCAGCACGGGGATACAATGAGCAGTTCTTC. The encoded protein is CATSEGAARGYNEQFF.

This clonotype was detected only a few times. CDR3 coding DNA: TGCAGCGTGATCGACAGGGGGTATGGCTACACCTTC. Protein product: CSVIDRGYGYTF. The chain is built from TRBV29-1 and TRBJ1-2; TRBD1 aligns across 9 bases. The CDR3 totals 12 residues. Germline V gene data show CDR1 as SQVTM and CDR2 as ANQGSEA. V dropped 6 bases and J dropped 5; count of bases not matched to a gene: 4.

This clonotype was detected only a few times. The V call is TRBV19, the J call TRBJ2-2; D remains unclear. This CDR3 comprises 11 residues. Germline CDR1 and CDR2: LNHDA and SQIVND (reference sequence). The V end lost 1 base, the J end lost 8 bases, and 2 bases lay between the germline ends. The CDR3 region is CASSIVGELFF. The CDR3 DNA is TGTGCCAGTAGTATAGTAGGGGAGCTGTTTTTT. Looking up the rest from reference TRBV19 and TRBJ2-2 gives the full variable domain: DGGITQSPKYLFRKEGQNVTLSCEQNLNHDAMYWYRQDPGQGLRLIYYSQIVNDFQKGDIAEGYSVSREKKESFPLTVTSAQKNPTAFYLCASSIVGELFFGEGSRLTVL.

The chain joins TRBV24-1 to TRBJ1-4; D ambiguous. Germline values: CDR1 KGHDR, CDR2 SFDVKD. CDR3 length: 14 residues. The V end lost 5 bases, the J end lost 6 bases, and 12 bases lay between the germline ends. This CDR3 is CATSGEGKDEKLFF. The CDR3 nucleotides are TGTGCCACCAGTGGAGAGGGCAAGGATGAAAAACTGTTTTTT.

The rearrangement joins TRBV4-1 to TRBJ1-1, with D perhaps matching TRBD1 (5 bases). Germline assignment: CDR1 MGHRA and CDR2 YSYEKL. The germline V and J ends were trimmed by 1 base and 0 bases, with 6 bases remaining between them. CDR3 length: 14 amino acids. CDR3 region: CASSQVGVNTEAFF. The CDR3 region has the DNA TGCGCCAGCAGCCAAGTAGGGGTGAACACTGAAGCTTTCTTT.

The gene calls are TRBV20-1 and TRBJ2-2; 7 positions agree with TRBD2. The CDR3 is made up of 15 amino acids. From germline, CDR1 is DFQATT and CDR2 SNEGSKA (reference sequence). V shed 1 base, J shed 4 bases, and the junction held 6 bases outside the gene matches. The CDR3 DNA follows: TGCAGTGCTAGAGGTCGAGCGGGAAGCACCGGGGAGCTGTTTTTT. Translated, it gives CSARGRAGSTGELFF.

This chain joins TRBV9 and TRBJ2-3; D perhaps matches TRBD2 (6 bases). With 4 bases removed from V and 2 bases from J, the gap between germline ends came to 17 bases. The CDR3 spans 16 residues. Germline V gene sequence: CDR1 SGDLS, CDR2 YYNGEE. The CDR3 sequence is CASSTSGGEFTDTQYF. The CDR3 bases are TGTGCCAGCAGCACGTCGGGCGGGGAGTTCACAGATACGCAGTATTTT.

This clonotype has just a few counts. The chain carries TRBV15 and TRBJ2-5; D call uncertain. V dropped 1 base and J dropped 6 bases, with 21 bases sitting between them. Germline CDR1 is LNHNV and CDR2 is YYDKDF (reference sequence). There are 17 residues in the CDR3. CDR3 sequence reads: CATSRALMEHSEKTQYF. The CDR3 DNA sequence: TGTGCCACCAGCAGAGCGTTAATGGAACATTCTGAGAAGACCCAGTACTTC.